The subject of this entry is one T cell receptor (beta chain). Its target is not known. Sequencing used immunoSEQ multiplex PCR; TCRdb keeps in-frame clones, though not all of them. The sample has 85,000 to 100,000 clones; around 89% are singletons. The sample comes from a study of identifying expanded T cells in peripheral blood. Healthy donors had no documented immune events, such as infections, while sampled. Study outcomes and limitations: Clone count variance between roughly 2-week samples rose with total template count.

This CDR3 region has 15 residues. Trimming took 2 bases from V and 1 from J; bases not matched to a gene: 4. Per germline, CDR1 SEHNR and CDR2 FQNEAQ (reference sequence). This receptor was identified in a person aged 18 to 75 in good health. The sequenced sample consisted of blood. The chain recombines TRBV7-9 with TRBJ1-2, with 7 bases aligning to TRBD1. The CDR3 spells CASSLTDRLNYGYTF. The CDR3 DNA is TGTGCCAGCAGCTTAACGGACAGGCTTAACTATGGCTACACCTTC. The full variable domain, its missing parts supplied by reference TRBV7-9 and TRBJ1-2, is DTGVSQNPRHKITKRGQNVTFRCDPISEHNRLYWYRQTLGQGPEFLTYFQNEAQLEKSRLLSDRFSAERPKGSFSTLEIQRTEQGDSAMYLCASSLTDRLNYGYTFGSGTRLTVV.